This T cell receptor beta chain emerged from a study of cytomegalovirus exposure and HLA in healthy donors. The PCR had 60 Vbeta and 13 Jbeta primers. Here immunoSEQ multiplex PCR was the method, and the copy in TCRdb shows in-frame clones only, minus some. Of 100,000 to 140,000 clones in the sample, around 77% were seen once. Comment on this clone: What it recognizes is unknown.

The CDR3 is 13 amino acids. Trimming stripped 5 bases from V and 0 bases from J, with 8 bases between. The V gene's germline CDR1 is SEHNR and CDR2 FQNEAQ (reference sequence). Study results and limitations: According to the study, roughly 180 TCR beta chains were cytomegalovirus-associated. Accurate HLA-A and HLA-B prediction from TCR beta sequences was reported for most subjects. Certain indistinguishable V segments, among them TRBV6-2 and TRBV6-3, were excluded. A later examination showed that TCR association rates differed by HLA locus, with DRB1 most and HLA-C fewest.

The J gene is TRBJ2-7, the V gene TRBV7-9; the D is unclear. The sequencing input was PBMCs. The TCR was taken from a young man in good health and CMV-seronegative. CDR3 DNA sequence: TGTGCCAGCAGCGCCGGTGTCTCCTACGAGCAGTACTTC. The encoded protein is CASSAGVSYEQYF.